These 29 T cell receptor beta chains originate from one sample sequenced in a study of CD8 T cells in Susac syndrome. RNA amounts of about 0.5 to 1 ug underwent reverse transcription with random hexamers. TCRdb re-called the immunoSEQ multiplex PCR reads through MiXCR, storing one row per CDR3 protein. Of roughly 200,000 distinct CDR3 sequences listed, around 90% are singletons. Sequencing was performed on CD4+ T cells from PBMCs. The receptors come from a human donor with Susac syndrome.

The CDR3 loop reads CASSERRVSRLFTEAFF. The CDR3 bases are TGTGCCAGCAGTGAACGAAGGGTCTCGCGCCTGTTTACTGAAGCTTTCTTT. The chain has TRBV6-1 and TRBJ1-1; D is unclear. This CDR3 contains 17 residues. Trimming shortened V by 2 bases and J by 5 bases, and 21 bases separated the two germline ends. Germline V gene lookup returns CDR1 MNHNS and CDR2 SASEGT.

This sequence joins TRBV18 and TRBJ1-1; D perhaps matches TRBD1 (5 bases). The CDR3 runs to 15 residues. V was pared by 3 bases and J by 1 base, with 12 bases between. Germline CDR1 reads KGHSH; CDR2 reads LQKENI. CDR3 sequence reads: CASSPRDLQNTEAFF. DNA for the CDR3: TGTGCCAGCTCACCTCGGGACTTACAGAACACTGAAGCTTTCTTT.

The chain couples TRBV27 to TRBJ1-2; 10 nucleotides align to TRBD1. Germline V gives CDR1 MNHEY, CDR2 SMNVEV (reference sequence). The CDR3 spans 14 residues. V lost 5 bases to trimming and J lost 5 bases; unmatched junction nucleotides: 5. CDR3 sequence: CASSPRTGGYGYTF. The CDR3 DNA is TGTGCCAGCAGTCCCCGGACAGGGGGTTATGGCTACACCTTC.

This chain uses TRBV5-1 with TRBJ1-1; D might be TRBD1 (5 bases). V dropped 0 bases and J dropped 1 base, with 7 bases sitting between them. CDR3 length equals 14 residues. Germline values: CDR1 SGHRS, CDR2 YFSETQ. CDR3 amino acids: CASSLGGPNTEAFF. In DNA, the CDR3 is TGCGCCAGCAGCTTGGGGGGACCGAACACTGAAGCTTTCTTT.

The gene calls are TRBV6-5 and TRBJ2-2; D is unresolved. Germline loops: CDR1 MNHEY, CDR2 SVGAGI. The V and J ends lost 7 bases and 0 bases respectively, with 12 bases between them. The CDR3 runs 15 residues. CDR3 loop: CASKNSHSNTGELFF. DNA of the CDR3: TGTGCCAGCAAAAACAGTCATTCGAACACCGGGGAGCTGTTTTTT.

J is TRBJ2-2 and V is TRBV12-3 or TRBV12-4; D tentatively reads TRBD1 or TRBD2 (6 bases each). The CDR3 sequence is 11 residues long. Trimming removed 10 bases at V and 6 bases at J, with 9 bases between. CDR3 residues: CATGEAGELFF. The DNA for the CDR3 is TGTGCCACAGGGGAGGCCGGGGAGCTGTTTTTT.

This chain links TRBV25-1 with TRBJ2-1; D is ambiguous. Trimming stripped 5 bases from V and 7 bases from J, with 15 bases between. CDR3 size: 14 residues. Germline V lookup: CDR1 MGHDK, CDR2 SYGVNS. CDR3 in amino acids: CASSPGIMGNEQFF. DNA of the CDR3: TGTGCCAGCAGTCCAGGAATCATGGGGAATGAGCAGTTCTTC. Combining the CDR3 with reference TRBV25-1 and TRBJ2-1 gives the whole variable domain EADIYQTPRYLVIGTGKKITLECSQTMGHDKMYWYQQDPGMELHLIHYSYGVNSTEKGDLSSESTVSRIRTEHFPLTLESARPSHTSQYLCASSPGIMGNEQFFGPGTRLTVL.

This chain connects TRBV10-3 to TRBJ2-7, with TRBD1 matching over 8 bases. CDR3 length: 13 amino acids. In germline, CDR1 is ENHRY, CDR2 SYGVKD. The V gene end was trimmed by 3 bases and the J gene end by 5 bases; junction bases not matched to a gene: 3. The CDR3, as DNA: TGTGCCATCAGTGACAGGGGGCCCAACGAGCAGTACTTC. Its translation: CAISDRGPNEQYF.

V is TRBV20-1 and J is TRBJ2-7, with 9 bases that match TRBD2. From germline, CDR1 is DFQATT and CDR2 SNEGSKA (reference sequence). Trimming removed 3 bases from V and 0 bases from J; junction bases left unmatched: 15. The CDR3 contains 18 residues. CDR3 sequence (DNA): TGCAGTGCTAGCGGTTTGGGGAAGCGGGGGGCAAGCTCCTACGAGCAGTACTTC. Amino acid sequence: CSASGLGKRGASSYEQYF.

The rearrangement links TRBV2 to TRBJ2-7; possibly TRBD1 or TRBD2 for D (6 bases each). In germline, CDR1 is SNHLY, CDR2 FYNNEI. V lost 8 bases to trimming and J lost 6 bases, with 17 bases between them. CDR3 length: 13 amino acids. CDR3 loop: CASGWTVGGEQYF. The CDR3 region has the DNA TGTGCCAGCGGTTGGACAGTGGGGGGCGAGCAGTACTTC.

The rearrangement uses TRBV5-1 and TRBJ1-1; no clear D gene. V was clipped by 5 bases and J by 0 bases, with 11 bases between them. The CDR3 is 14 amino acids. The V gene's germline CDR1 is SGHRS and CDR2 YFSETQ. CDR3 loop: CASRDGTMNTEAFF. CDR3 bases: TGCGCCAGCAGGGACGGAACAATGAACACTGAAGCTTTCTTT.

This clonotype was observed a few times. The CDR3 sequence is CASNHGQGNTEAFF. Written as DNA, the CDR3 is TGTGCCAGCAACCATGGACAGGGCAACACTGAAGCTTTCTTT. The V and J genes are TRBV5-4 and TRBJ1-1; 8 nucleotides line up with TRBD1. CDR3 length equals 14 residues. Trimming removed 6 bases from V and 2 bases from J; junction bases left unmatched: 6. Germline V gene data show CDR1 as SGHNT and CDR2 as YYREEE (reference sequence). Filled out from reference TRBV5-4 and TRBJ1-1, the complete variable domain reads ETGVTQSPTHLIKTRGQQVTLRCSSQSGHNTVSWYQQALGQGPQFIFQYYREEENGRGNFPPRFSGLQFPNYSSELNVNALELDDSALYLCASNHGQGNTEAFFGQGTRLTVV.

The CDR3 nucleotides are TGTGCCAGCAGCCAAGATTGGACCAACACCATATATTTT. It is translated as CASSQDWTNTIYF. This chain connects TRBV3-1 to TRBJ1-3; D remains ambiguous. This CDR3 spans 13 amino acids. Germline V gene lookup returns CDR1 LGHDT and CDR2 YNNKEL (reference sequence). The V gene lost 0 bases and the J gene lost 7 bases, with 7 bases spanning the gap.

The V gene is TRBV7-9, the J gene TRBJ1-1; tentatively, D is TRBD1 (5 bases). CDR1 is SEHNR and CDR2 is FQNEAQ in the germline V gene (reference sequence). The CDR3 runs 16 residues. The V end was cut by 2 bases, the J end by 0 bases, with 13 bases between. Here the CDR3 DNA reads TGTGCCAGCAGCTTATATACAGGTAGGATGAACACTGAAGCTTTCTTT. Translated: CASSLYTGRMNTEAFF. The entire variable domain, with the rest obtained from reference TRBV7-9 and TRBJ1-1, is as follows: DTGVSQNPRHKITKRGQNVTFRCDPISEHNRLYWYRQTLGQGPEFLTYFQNEAQLEKSRLLSDRFSAERPKGSFSTLEIQRTEQGDSAMYLCASSLYTGRMNTEAFFGQGTRLTVV.

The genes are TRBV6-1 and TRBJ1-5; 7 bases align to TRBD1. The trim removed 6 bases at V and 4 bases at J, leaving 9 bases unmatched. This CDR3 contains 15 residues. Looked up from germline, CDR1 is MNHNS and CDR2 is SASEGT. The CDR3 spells CASRRGTDSNQPQHF. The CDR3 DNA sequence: TGTGCCAGCAGACGAGGGACAGATTCTAATCAGCCCCAGCATTTT.

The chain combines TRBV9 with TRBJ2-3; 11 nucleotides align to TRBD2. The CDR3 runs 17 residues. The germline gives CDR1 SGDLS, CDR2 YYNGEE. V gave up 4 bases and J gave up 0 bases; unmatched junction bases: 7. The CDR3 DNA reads TGTGCCAGCAGCCCGAGGAGACTAGCGGGAAGCACAGATACGCAGTATTTT. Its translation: CASSPRRLAGSTDTQYF.

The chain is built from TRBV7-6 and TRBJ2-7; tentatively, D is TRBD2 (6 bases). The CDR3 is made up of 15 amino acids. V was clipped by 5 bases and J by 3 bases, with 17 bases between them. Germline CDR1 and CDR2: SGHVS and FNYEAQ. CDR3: CASSLGGSLGYEQYF. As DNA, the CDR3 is TGTGCCAGCAGCCTCGGGGGTTCCCTGGGCTACGAGCAGTACTTC. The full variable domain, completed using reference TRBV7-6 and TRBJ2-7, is GAGVSQSPRYKVTKRGQDVALRCDPISGHVSLYWYRQALGQGPEFLTYFNYEAQQDKSGLPNDRFSAERPEGSISTLTIQRTEQRDSAMYRCASSLGGSLGYEQYFGPGTRLTVT.

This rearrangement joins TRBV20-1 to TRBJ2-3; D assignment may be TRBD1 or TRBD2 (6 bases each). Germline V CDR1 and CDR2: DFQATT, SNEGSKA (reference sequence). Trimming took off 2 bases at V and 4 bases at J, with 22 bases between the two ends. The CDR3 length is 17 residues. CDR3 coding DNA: TGCAGTGCTAGACAGACCCCGAGGGGGAGGTCGGCAGATACGCAGTATTTT. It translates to CSARQTPRGRSADTQYF.

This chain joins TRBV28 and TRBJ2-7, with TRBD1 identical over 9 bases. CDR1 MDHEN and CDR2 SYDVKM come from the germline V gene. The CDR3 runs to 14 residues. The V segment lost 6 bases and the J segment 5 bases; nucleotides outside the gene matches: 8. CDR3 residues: CASRGTGTGDEQYF. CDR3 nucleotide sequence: TGTGCCAGCAGAGGGACAGGGACAGGCGACGAGCAGTACTTC.

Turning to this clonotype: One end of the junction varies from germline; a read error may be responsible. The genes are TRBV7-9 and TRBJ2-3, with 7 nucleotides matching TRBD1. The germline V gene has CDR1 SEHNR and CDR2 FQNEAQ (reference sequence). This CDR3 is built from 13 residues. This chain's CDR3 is CANSETGSDTQYF. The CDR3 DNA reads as TGTGCCAACAGCGAGACAGGGTCGGATACGCAGTATTTT.

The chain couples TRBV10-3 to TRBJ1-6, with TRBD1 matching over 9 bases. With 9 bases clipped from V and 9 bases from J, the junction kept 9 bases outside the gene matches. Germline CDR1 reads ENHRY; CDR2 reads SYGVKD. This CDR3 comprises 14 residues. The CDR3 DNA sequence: TGTGCCATTACCCGGGACAGGGACAGTTCACCCCTCCACTTT. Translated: CAITRDRDSSPLHF.

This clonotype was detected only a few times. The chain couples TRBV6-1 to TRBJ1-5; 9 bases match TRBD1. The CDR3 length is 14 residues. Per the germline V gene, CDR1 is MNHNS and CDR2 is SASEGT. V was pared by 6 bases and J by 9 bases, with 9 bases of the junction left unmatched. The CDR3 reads CASSDRGKDTPQHF. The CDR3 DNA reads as TGTGCCAGCAGCGACAGGGGGAAGGATACGCCCCAGCATTTT.

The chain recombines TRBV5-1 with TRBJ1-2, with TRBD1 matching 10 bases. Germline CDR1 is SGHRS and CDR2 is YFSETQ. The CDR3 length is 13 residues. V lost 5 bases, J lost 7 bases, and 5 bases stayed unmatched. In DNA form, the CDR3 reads TGCGCCAGCAGACAGACAGGGGGCCTTGGCTACACCTTC. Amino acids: CASRQTGGLGYTF. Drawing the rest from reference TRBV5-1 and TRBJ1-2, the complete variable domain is KAGVTQTPRYLIKTRGQQVTLSCSPISGHRSVSWYQQTPGQGLQFLFEYFSETQRNKGNFPGRFSGRQFSNSRSEMNVSTLELGDSALYLCASRQTGGLGYTFGSGTRLTVV.

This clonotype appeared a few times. CDR3 DNA: TGCGCCAGCAGCTTGATGGATTCCTATGGCTACACCTTC. Amino acid sequence: CASSLMDSYGYTF. The rearrangement uses TRBV5-1 and TRBJ1-2; D unclear. This CDR3 region has 13 residues. Germline V gives CDR1 SGHRS, CDR2 YFSETQ. V gave up 1 base and J gave up 4 bases, with 8 bases separating them.

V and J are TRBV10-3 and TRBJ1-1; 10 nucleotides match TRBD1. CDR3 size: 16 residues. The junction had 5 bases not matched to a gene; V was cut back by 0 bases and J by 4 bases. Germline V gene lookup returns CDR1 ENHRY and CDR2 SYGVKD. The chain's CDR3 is CAISESLDRGPTEAFF. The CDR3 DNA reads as TGTGCCATCAGTGAGTCCCTAGACAGGGGGCCCACTGAAGCTTTCTTT.

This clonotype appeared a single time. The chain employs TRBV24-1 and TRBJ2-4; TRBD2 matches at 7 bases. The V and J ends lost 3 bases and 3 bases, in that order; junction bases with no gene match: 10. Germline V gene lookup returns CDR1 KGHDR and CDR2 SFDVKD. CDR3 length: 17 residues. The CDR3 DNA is TGTGCCACCAGTGATGGCGGGCGCGGGGAGGGCAAAAACATTCAGTACTTC. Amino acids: CATSDGGRGEGKNIQYF.

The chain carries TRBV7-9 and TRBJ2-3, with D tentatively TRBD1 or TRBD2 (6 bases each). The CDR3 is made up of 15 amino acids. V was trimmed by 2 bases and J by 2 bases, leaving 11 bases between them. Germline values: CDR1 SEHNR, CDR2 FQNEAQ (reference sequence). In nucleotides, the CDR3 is TGTGCCAGCAGCTTAACCGGGGGCGACACAGATACGCAGTATTTT. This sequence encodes CASSLTGGDTDTQYF.

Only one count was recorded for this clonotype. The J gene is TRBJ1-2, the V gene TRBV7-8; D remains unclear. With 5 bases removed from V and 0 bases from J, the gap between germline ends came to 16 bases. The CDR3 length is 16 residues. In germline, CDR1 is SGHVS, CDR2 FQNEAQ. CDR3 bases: TGTGCCAGCAGCGACCGCGTGGCAGCTTCTAACTATGGCTACACCTTC. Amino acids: CASSDRVAASNYGYTF. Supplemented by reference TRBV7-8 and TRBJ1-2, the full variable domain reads GAGVSQSPRYKVAKRGQDVALRCDPISGHVSLFWYQQALGQGPEFLTYFQNEAQLDKSGLPSDRFFAERPEGSVSTLKIQRTQQEDSAVYLCASSDRVAASNYGYTFGSGTRLTVV.

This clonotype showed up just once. Here the CDR3 DNA reads TGTGCCAGCACCGAGGACGGGGAGCAGTTCTTC. Residues: CASTEDGEQFF. The chain couples TRBV12-3 or TRBV12-4 to TRBJ2-1; D gene unclear. The CDR3 sequence is 11 residues long. Trimming left V 7 bases short and J 10 bases short, with 11 bases between.